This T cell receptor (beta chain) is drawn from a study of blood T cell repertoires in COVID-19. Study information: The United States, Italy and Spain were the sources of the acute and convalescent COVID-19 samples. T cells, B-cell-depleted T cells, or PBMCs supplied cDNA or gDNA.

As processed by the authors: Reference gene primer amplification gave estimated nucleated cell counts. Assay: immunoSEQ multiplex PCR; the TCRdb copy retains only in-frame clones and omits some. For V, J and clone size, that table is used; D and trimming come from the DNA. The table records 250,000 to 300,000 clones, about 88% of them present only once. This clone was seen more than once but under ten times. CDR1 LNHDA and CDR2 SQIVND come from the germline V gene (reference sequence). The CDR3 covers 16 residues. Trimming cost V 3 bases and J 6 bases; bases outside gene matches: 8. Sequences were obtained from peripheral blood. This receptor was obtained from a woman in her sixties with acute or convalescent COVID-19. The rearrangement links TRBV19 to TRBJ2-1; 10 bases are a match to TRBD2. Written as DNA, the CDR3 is TGTGCCAGTAGTATTCACGCTAGCGGGGGTCTCAATGAGCAGTTCTTC. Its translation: CASSIHASGGLNEQFF.